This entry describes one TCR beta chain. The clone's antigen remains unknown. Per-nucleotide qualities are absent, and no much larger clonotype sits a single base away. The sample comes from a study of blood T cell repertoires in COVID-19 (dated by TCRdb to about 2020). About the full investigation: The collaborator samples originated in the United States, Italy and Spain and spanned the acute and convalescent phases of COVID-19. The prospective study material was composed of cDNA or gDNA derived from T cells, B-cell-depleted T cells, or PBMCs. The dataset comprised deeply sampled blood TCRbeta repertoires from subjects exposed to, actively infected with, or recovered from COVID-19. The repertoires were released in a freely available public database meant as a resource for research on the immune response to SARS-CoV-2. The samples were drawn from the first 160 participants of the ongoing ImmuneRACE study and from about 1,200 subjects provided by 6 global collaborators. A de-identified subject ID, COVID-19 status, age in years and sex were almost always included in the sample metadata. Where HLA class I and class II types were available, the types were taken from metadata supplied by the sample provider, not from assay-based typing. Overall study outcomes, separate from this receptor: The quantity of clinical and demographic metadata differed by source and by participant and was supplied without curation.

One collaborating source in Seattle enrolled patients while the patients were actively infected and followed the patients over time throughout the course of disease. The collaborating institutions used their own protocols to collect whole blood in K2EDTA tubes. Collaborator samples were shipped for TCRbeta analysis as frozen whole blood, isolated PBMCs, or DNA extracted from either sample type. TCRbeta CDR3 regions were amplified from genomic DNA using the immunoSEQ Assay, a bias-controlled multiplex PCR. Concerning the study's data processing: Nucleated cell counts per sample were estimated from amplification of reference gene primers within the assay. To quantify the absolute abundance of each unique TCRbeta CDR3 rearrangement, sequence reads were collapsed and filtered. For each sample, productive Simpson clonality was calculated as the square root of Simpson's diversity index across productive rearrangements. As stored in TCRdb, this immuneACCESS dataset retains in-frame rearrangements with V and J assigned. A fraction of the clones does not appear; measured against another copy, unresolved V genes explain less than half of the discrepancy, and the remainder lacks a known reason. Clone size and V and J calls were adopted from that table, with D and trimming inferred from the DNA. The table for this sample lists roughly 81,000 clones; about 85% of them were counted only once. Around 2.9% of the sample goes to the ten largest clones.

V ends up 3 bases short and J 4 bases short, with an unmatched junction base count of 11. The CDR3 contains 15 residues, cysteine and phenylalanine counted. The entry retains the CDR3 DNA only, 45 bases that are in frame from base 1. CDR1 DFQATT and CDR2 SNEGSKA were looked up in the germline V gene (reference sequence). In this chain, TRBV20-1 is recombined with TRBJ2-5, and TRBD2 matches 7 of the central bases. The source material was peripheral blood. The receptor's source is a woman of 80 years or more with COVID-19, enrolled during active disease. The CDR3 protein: CSASIQAGEGETQYF. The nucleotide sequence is TGCAGTGCTAGTATCCAGGCGGGAGAGGGAGAGACCCAGTACTTC.